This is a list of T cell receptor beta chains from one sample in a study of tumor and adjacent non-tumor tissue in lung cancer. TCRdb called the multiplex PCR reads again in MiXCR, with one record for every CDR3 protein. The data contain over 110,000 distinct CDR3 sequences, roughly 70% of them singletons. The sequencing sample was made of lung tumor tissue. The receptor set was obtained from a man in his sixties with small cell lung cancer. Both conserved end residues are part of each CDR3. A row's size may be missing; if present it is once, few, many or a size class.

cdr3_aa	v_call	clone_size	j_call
CSVPVLASPYNEQFF	TRBV29-1	-	TRBJ2-1
CTSRARDSGSHDEQFF	TRBV5-1	-	-
CSVAADLRMNTEAFF	TRBV29-1	few	TRBJ1-1
CATSRGPQGGDTQYF	TRBV15	few	TRBJ2-3
CASSFSGGVGYRDTQYF	TRBV11-2	once	TRBJ2-3
CVSSLEGYCEQYF	TRBV11-2	once	TRBJ2-7
CAISWTSGHEQFF	TRBV10-3	-	TRBJ2-1
CASSYSRGGTEVFF	TRBV6-6	-	TRBJ1-1
CASSQDPEAMETQYF	TRBV4-1	-	TRBJ2-5
CASSQEGQGSQPQHF	TRBV4-1	-	TRBJ1-5
CSASRAGGQSQHF	TRBV20-1	-	TRBJ1-5
CASNQGVLTNEKLFF	TRBV4-1	-	TRBJ1-4
CSAKGQAQETRYF	TRBV20-1	-	TRBJ2-5
CASSLGGGGGTNTQYF	TRBV11-2	-	TRBJ2-3
CVSSLGSTTYEQYF	TRBV5-6	-	TRBJ2-7
CASNLCGWTEAFF	TRBV11-2	-	TRBJ1-1
CSVRDFSGRIEQYF	TRBV20-1	-	TRBJ2-7
CVSSPRPSGMGETQYF	TRBV18	-	TRBJ2-5